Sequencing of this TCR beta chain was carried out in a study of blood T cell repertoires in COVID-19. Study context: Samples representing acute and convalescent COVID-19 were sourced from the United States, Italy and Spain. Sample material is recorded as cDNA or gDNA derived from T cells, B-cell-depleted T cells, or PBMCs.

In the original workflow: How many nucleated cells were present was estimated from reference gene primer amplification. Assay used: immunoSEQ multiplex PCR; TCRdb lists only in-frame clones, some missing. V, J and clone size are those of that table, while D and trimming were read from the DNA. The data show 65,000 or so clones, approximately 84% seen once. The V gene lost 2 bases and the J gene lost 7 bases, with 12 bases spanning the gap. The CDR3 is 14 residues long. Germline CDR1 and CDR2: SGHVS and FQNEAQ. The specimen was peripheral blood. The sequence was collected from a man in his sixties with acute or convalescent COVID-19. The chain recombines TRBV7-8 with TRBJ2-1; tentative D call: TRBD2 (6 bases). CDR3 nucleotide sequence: TGTGCCAGCAGCTTATTTGTTGGGGGGAATGAGCAGTTCTTC. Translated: CASSLFVGGNEQFF.